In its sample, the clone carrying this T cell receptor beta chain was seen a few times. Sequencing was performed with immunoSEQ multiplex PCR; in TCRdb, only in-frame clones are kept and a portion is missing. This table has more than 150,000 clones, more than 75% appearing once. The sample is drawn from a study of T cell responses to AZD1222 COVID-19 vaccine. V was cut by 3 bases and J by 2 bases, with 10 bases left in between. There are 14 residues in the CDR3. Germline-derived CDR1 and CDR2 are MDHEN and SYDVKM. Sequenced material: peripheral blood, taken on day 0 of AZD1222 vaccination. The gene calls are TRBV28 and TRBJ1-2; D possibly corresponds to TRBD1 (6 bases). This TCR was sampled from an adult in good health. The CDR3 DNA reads TGTGCCAGCAGTTTCTTAGACAGGAACTATGGCTACACCTTC. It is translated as CASSFLDRNYGYTF.